This T cell receptor beta chain was profiled in a study of control samples from healthy donors and cancer patients. Some clones are missing from TCRdb's copy, which holds only in-frame ones; the method was immunoSEQ multiplex PCR. This sample yields some 95,000 clones, of which about nine tenths are seen a single time; 3% belongs to the top ten. The CDR3 has 15 residues. CDR1 and CDR2 (germline): SGDLS, YYNGEE. V lost 1 base, J lost 4 bases, and 5 bases stayed unmatched. This chain uses TRBV9 with TRBJ2-5; 9 nucleotides align to TRBD1. The sequence derives from a human donor in good health. The donor label of this sample is uncertain. Sequencing was carried out using blood. The CDR3 region is CASSVQGQGIETQYF. DNA for the CDR3: TGTGCCAGCAGCGTACAGGGACAGGGTATAGAGACCCAGTACTTC.